The sequence of this T cell receptor beta chain was determined in a study of T cell responses to AZD1222 COVID-19 vaccine. The germline V gene has CDR1 SEHNR and CDR2 FQNEAQ (reference sequence). This CDR3 has 19 amino acids. The V segment lost 5 bases and the J segment 7 bases; nucleotides outside the gene matches: 17. Method: immunoSEQ multiplex PCR; TCRdb's copy keeps in-frame clones and lacks some. The sample shows 75,000 to 95,000 clones, approximately 85% of them seen only once. The material sequenced was peripheral blood, taken on day 0 of AZD1222 vaccination. This rearrangement joins TRBV7-9 to TRBJ2-1; TRBD2 agrees at 13 bases. This TCR came from an adult in good health. CDR3 sequence reads: CASSRPGTSGTWRENEQFF. The CDR3 bases are TGTGCCAGCAGCCGCCCCGGGACTAGCGGGACTTGGAGGGAGAATGAGCAGTTCTTC. The whole variable domain, filled in from reference TRBV7-9 and TRBJ2-1, reads DTGVSQNPRHKITKRGQNVTFRCDPISEHNRLYWYRQTLGQGPEFLTYFQNEAQLEKSRLLSDRFSAERPKGSFSTLEIQRTEQGDSAMYLCASSRPGTSGTWRENEQFFGPGTRLTVL.